Listed below are T cell receptor beta chains from one sample, sequenced in a study of STAT5B mutations in CD4+ large granular lymphocyte leukemia. Produced via immunoSEQ multiplex PCR; TCRdb's table is partial and in-frame only. This sample has 25,000 to 35,000 clones, with approximately 72% found just once. Sequencing used CD4+ T cells from blood buffy coats. These receptors originate from a human donor in good health. CDR3s include the opening cysteine and the closing phenylalanine or tryptophan. The order of the fields is clone size, D gene, J gene, V gene, CDR3 protein, CDR3 DNA. D genes are given only for firm matches. The size entry is marked missing in some rows and otherwise reads once, few, many or a size class.

. | TRBD2 | TRBJ2-7 | TRBV5-1 | CASSPGTSGGVTVQYF | TGCGCCAGCAGCCCTGGGACTAGCGGGGGAGTAACAGTGCAGTACTTC
. | . | TRBJ2-3 | TRBV11-3 | CASSLGGGAFTDTQYF | TGTGCCAGCAGCTTAGGTGGGGGGGCCTTTACAGATACGCAGTATTTT
. | . | TRBJ2-7 | TRBV19 | CASSIVSQPSYEQYF | TGTGCCAGTAGTATAGTGAGCCAACCCTCCTACGAGCAGTACTTC
. | TRBD1 | TRBJ1-2 | TRBV5-5 | CASSLDPGGTYGYTF | TGTGCCAGCAGCTTAGACCCAGGGGGAACGTATGGCTACACCTTC
. | . | TRBJ2-3 | TRBV30 | CAWSPQAYGTDTQYF | TGTGCCTGGAGCCCCCAGGCCTATGGCACAGATACGCAGTATTTT
. | . | TRBJ2-2 | TRBV7-9 | CASSLGLGGTGELFF | TGTGCCAGCAGCTTAGGCCTTGGAGGAACCGGGGAGCTGTTTTTT
few | . | TRBJ1-5 | TRBV30 | CAWSRSNQPQHF | TGTGCCTGGAGCCGTAGCAATCAGCCCCAGCATTTT
. | . | TRBJ2-7 | TRBV27 | CASSLQGSTTYEQYF | TGTGCCAGCAGTTTACAGGGGTCCACTACCTACGAGCAGTACTTC
. | . | TRBJ1-2 | TRBV5-4 | CASSLTGLDNGYTF | TGTGCCAGCAGCTTAACAGGCCTCGATAATGGCTACACCTTC
. | TRBD2 | TRBJ2-5 | TRBV7-2 | CASSLARQNPQRGVQETQYF | TGTGCCAGCAGCCTAGCTCGACAGAATCCCCAGCGGGGGGTACAAGAGACCCAGTACTTC
. | . | TRBJ1-2 | TRBV5-1 | CASSHDPLGYGYTF | TGCGCCAGCAGCCATGACCCACTCGGCTATGGCTACACCTTC
. | . | TRBJ2-3 | TRBV6-1 | CASSEAAASTDTQYF | TGTGCCAGCAGTGAAGCGGCAGCTAGCACAGATACGCAGTATTTT
. | . | TRBJ2-2 | TRBV28 | CASRGVSNTGELFF | TGTGCCAGCAGGGGGGTGTCGAACACCGGGGAGCTGTTTTTT
. | . | TRBJ1-5 | TRBV19 | CASSHGQPQHF | TGTGCCAGTAGCCACGGTCAGCCCCAGCATTTT